This TCR beta chain was retrieved from a study of control samples from healthy donors and cancer patients. Sequencing used immunoSEQ multiplex PCR; TCRdb keeps in-frame clones, though not all of them. The sample records roughly 150,000 clones, about 93% being singletons. Sequencing used blood. This sequence originates from a man in his fifties or sixties in good health.

The CDR3 protein is CASSPLTGTSGYNEQFF. In DNA form, the CDR3 reads TGTGCCAGCTCACCCCTGACCGGGACTAGCGGTTATAATGAGCAGTTCTTC. The rearrangement joins TRBV18 to TRBJ2-1; 11 nucleotides line up with TRBD2. Germline trimming cut 3 bases from V and 7 bases from J; bases unmatched to any gene: 11. The CDR3 is 17 amino acids. Per the germline V gene, CDR1 is KGHSH and CDR2 is LQKENI.